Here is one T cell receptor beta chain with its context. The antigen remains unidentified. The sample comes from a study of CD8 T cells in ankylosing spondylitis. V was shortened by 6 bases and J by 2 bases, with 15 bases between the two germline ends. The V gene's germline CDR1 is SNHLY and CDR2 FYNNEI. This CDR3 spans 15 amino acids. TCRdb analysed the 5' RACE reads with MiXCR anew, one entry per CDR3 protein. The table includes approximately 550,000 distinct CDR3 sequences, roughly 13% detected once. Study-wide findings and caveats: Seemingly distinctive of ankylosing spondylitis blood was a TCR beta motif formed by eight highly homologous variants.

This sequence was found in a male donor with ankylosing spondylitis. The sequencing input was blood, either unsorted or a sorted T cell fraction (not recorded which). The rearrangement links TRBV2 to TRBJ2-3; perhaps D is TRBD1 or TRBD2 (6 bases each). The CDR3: CASRVNRGPTDTQYF. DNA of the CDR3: TGTGCCAGCAGAGTAAATCGGGGGCCCACAGATACGCAGTATTTT.